The TCR beta chain described here comes from a study of immune characterization of retroperitoneal liposarcoma. TCRdb reprocessed the PCR reads via MiXCR and lists one record per CDR3 protein. Here the sample spans several thousand distinct CDR3 sequences, around 45% being singletons. The origin of this receptor is a male donor with retroperitoneal liposarcoma. The sequenced sample was tumor tissue.

CDR3 in amino acids: CASTKATANYGYTF. CDR3 in DNA: TGTGCCAGCACGAAAGCAACAGCTAACTATGGCTACACCTTC. The genes are TRBV6-1 and TRBJ1-2; D not resolved. The CDR3 contains 14 residues. V was trimmed by 7 bases and J by 0 bases, leaving 12 bases between them. Germline CDR1 is MNHNS and CDR2 is SASEGT.